One sample yielded the 18 T cell receptor beta chains listed below, sequenced in a study of blood T cell repertoires in COVID-19. The protocol was immunoSEQ multiplex PCR, while the TCRdb copy is restricted to in-frame clones and leaves out a portion. The table lists approximately 170,000 clones, more than 70% of them singletons. The sequencing sample was made of PBMCs or T cells enriched from blood (not recorded which). All receptors come from a man aged 35-49 years who had recovered from COVID-19.

The chain links TRBV6-2 or TRBV6-3 to TRBJ2-5; D is perhaps TRBD2 (5 bases). The CDR3 runs 13 residues. Trimming removed 0 bases at V and 5 bases at J, with 7 bases between. Per the germline V gene, CDR1 is MNHEY and CDR2 is SVGEGT. In DNA form, the CDR3 reads TGTGCCAGCAGTTACTCGGAGGTTGAGACCCAGTACTTC. Translation: CASSYSEVETQYF.

The chain carries TRBV2 and TRBJ2-3; D not resolved. The CDR3 has 14 amino acids. Between the trimmed V and J ends, which lost 1 base and 0 bases, there was a span of 5 bases. Germline CDR1 is SNHLY and CDR2 is FYNNEI. The CDR3, as DNA: TGTGCCAGCAGTGAAGGACTTAGCACAGATACGCAGTATTTT. As protein: CASSEGLSTDTQYF.

V usage is TRBV3-1 (or the pseudogene TRBV3-2) and J usage is TRBJ1-1; 8 bases align to TRBD1. This CDR3 comprises 15 residues. The junction had 5 bases not matched to a gene; V was cut back by 4 bases and J by 1 base. Germline V gives CDR1 LGHDT, CDR2 YNNKEL (reference sequence). In DNA, the CDR3 is TGTGCCAGCAGCCCTCGTGACAGGGGGAACACTGAAGCTTTCTTT. This translates into CASSPRDRGNTEAFF.

The genes are TRBV29-1 and TRBJ1-3, with unresolved D. V shed 1 base and J shed 0 bases, with 13 bases lying between them. The germline V gene has CDR1 SQVTM and CDR2 ANQGSEA. CDR3 length equals 16 residues. CDR3 in DNA: TGCAGCGTTGAAGCCCCCGGGGTCTACTCTGGAAACACCATATATTTT. Translated: CSVEAPGVYSGNTIYF. Combining the CDR3 with reference TRBV29-1 and TRBJ1-3 gives the whole variable domain SAVISQKPSRDICQRGTSLTIQCQVDSQVTMMFWYRQQPGQSLTLIATANQGSEATYESGFVIDKFPISRPNLTFSTLTVSNMSPEDSSIYLCSVEAPGVYSGNTIYFGEGSWLTVV.

The chain carries TRBV10-3 and TRBJ1-2, with D possibly being TRBD1 (5 bases). Germline V gene lookup returns CDR1 ENHRY and CDR2 SYGVKD. The CDR3 sequence is 14 residues long. Trimming pared 1 base from V and 5 bases from J, leaving 11 bases between. CDR3 nucleotides: TGTGCCATCAGTGAGTTTGGAGGGGAGTATGGCTACACCTTC. Protein: CAISEFGGEYGYTF.

The chain combines TRBV19 with TRBJ2-5; D is perhaps TRBD2 (6 bases). V was trimmed by 5 bases and J by 5 bases, leaving 18 bases between them. The CDR3 runs 15 residues. CDR1 is LNHDA, CDR2 SQIVND, per germline (reference sequence). The CDR3 region is CASSSTGTWGETQYF. DNA for the CDR3: TGTGCCAGTAGTTCCACCGGGACTTGGGGGGAGACCCAGTACTTC.

This clone was seen repeatedly, ten times or more. The chain has TRBV4-1 and TRBJ1-1; D is unresolved. Trimming pared 0 bases from V and 5 bases from J, leaving 10 bases between. CDR3 length: 14 amino acids. Germline loops: CDR1 MGHRA, CDR2 YSYEKL. CDR3 bases: TGCGCCAGCAGCCAAGATCCCCAGAGGACTGAAGCTTTCTTT. Translating gives CASSQDPQRTEAFF.

This clone was seen many times. CDR3 coding DNA: TGTGCCAGCAGCCTACTGGGGGGAAAGCCTGAAGCTTTCTTT. This gives the protein CASSLLGGKPEAFF. This chain links TRBV6-5 with TRBJ1-1, with D possibly being TRBD1 (5 bases). With 6 bases removed from V and 6 bases from J, the gap between germline ends came to 17 bases. Germline CDR1 MNHEY, CDR2 SVGAGI. This CDR3 contains 14 residues.

The chain couples TRBV9 to TRBJ2-3, with D possibly being TRBD2 (6 bases). Germline V lookup: CDR1 SGDLS, CDR2 YYNGEE. The germline V and J ends were trimmed by 0 bases and 4 bases, with 6 bases remaining between them. The CDR3 length is 13 residues. CDR3 residues: CASSVGLADTQYF. In DNA form, the CDR3 reads TGTGCCAGCAGCGTAGGACTAGCAGATACGCAGTATTTT. Variable domain in full (rest from reference TRBV9 and TRBJ2-3): DSGVTQTPKHLITATGQRVTLRCSPRSGDLSVYWYQQSLDQGLQFLIQYYNGEERAKGNILERFSAQQFPDLHSELNLSSLELGDSALYFCASSVGLADTQYFGPGTRLTVL.

This clone occurred a few times. The gene calls are TRBV10-2 and TRBJ1-6; 8 bases agree with TRBD1. The CDR3 contains 16 residues. Germline-derived CDR1 and CDR2 are WSHSY and SAAADI. J was trimmed by 7 bases and V by 6 bases; bases with no gene match: 11. DNA of the CDR3: TGCGCCAGCAGGACGGGACAGGCCGCTCTAAATTCACCCCTCCACTTT. This translates into CASRTGQAALNSPLHF.

This chain uses TRBV5-5 with TRBJ2-5; a weak D match, TRBD2 (5 bases). The germline V gene has CDR1 SGHKS and CDR2 YYEKEE (reference sequence). V was shortened by 1 base and J by 5 bases, with 15 bases between the two germline ends. The CDR3 totals 15 residues. CDR3 in amino acids: CASSLNNKGVETQYF. The CDR3 DNA reads as TGTGCCAGCAGCTTGAACAACAAGGGAGTGGAGACCCAGTACTTC.

This clone came up a few times. The chain employs TRBV5-1 and TRBJ2-1, with TRBD1 as a possible D gene (6 bases). Trimming took 4 bases from V and 5 from J, leaving 16 bases between them. Germline CDR1 is SGHRS and CDR2 is YFSETQ. This CDR3 region has 15 residues. CDR3 DNA sequence: TGCGCCAGCAGCATGCCGGGGACACCCAACAATGAGCAGTTCTTC. Protein product: CASSMPGTPNNEQFF.

The rearrangement joins TRBV2 to TRBJ1-2, with D perhaps matching TRBD1 (5 bases). CDR3 length: 12 residues. CDR1 is SNHLY and CDR2 is FYNNEI in the germline V gene. V gave up 7 bases and J gave up 7 bases, with 13 bases separating them. CDR3 sequence (DNA): TGTGCCAGCATGGAGGGGCGTGGTGGCTACACCTTC. Protein product: CASMEGRGGYTF. Full variable domain (outside the CDR3, taken from reference TRBV2 and TRBJ1-2): EPEVTQTPSHQVTQMGQEVILRCVPISNHLYFYWYRQILGQKVEFLVSFYNNEISEKSEIFDDQFSVERPDGSNFTLKIRSTKLEDSAMYFCASMEGRGGYTFGSGTRLTVV.

The gene calls are TRBV5-5 and TRBJ1-3, with a tentative D call TRBD1 (5 bases). Germline assignment: CDR1 SGHKS and CDR2 YYEKEE (reference sequence). V was cut by 3 bases and J by 0 bases, with 16 bases left in between. The length of the CDR3 is 17 residues. The CDR3 DNA reads TGTGCCAGCAGCTGGGGGGGTGATGAAGGCTCTGGAAACACCATATATTTT. Translated: CASSWGGDEGSGNTIYF.

This clone appeared once. The chain couples TRBV5-1 to TRBJ1-1; 7 nucleotides match TRBD1. CDR1 and CDR2 (germline): SGHRS, YFSETQ. The trim removed 4 bases at V and 1 base at J, leaving 7 bases unmatched. CDR3 length equals 15 residues. In nucleotides, the CDR3 is TGCGCCAGCAGCGGAAACAGGGGAAAGAACACTGAAGCTTTCTTT. This gives the protein CASSGNRGKNTEAFF.

The sample holds one count of this clone. This chain joins TRBV18 and TRBJ2-5; no clear D. In germline, CDR1 is KGHSH, CDR2 LQKENI. V was trimmed by 3 bases and J by 0 bases, leaving 5 bases between them. The CDR3 runs to 13 residues. The CDR3 region is CASSPSHQETQYF. In DNA form, the CDR3 reads TGTGCCAGCTCACCCAGTCACCAAGAGACCCAGTACTTC.

V usage is TRBV4-1 and J usage is TRBJ1-5; 7 bases line up with TRBD1. CDR1 and CDR2 from the germline V gene are MGHRA and YSYEKL. The ends lost 0 bases at V and 5 bases at J; junction bases unmatched: 16. This CDR3 is built from 19 residues. The CDR3 coding sequence is TGCGCCAGCAGCCAAGAGTACTATACCCCACAGGGGACCTATCAGCCCCAGCATTTT. This encodes CASSQEYYTPQGTYQPQHF.

This clone was seen once. The chain is built from TRBV19 and TRBJ1-4, with 7 nucleotides matching TRBD1. The CDR3 sequence is 14 residues long. V was pared by 6 bases and J by 8 bases, with 9 bases of the junction left unmatched. Germline CDR1 reads LNHDA; CDR2 reads SQIVND (reference sequence). In DNA, the CDR3 is TGTGCCAGTAGGGTTACAGGGGCCGGAGAAAAACTGTTTTTT. It yields the protein CASRVTGAGEKLFF.